This is a list of T cell receptor beta chains from one sample in a study of blood T cell repertoires in COVID-19. Here immunoSEQ multiplex PCR was the method, and the copy in TCRdb shows in-frame clones only, minus some. Here the sample spans about 320,000 clones, about nine tenths being singletons. The specimen was PBMCs or T cells enriched from blood (not recorded which). Receptors originate from a man in his fifties or sixties who had recovered from COVID-19. Each CDR3 is given with its conserved first and last residue. D genes are given only for firm matches. The size entry is marked missing in some rows and otherwise reads once, few, many or a size class.

j_call clone_size d_call v_call cdr3_aa cdr3_nt
TRBJ2-2 - - TRBV28 CASTRGLAANTGELFF TGTGCCAGCACCCGGGGACTCGCCGCGAACACCGGGGAGCTGTTTTTT
TRBJ1-5 - TRBD1 TRBV19 CASSVRQGAQQPQHF TGTGCCAGTAGTGTCCGACAGGGGGCGCAGCAGCCCCAGCATTTT
TRBJ2-7 - TRBD1 TRBV18 CASSRTGTGSYEQYF TGTGCCAGCTCGCGAACCGGGACAGGCTCCTACGAGCAGTACTTC
TRBJ2-5 - - TRBV19 CASNRGGGDQETQYF TGTGCCAGCAACCGAGGGGGGGGAGACCAAGAGACCCAGTACTTC
TRBJ2-1 - - TRBV28 CASSFTINEQFF TGTGCCAGCAGTTTCACAATCAATGAGCAGTTCTTC
TRBJ1-1 - - TRBV7-9 CASSLEDTEAFF TGTGCCAGCAGCTTAGAGGACACCGAAGCTTTCTTT
TRBJ1-2 once TRBD1 TRBV6-2/TRBV6-3 CASSYLTPGGDGYTF TGTGCCAGCAGTTACCTTACCCCAGGGGGCGATGGCTACACCTTC
TRBJ2-2 - - TRBV5-4 CASSLGAENIGELFF TGTGCCAGCAGCTTAGGGGCCGAGAACATTGGGGAGCTGTTTTTT
TRBJ1-1 - TRBD1 TRBV3-1/TRBV3-2 CASSGTGRNTEAFF TGTGCCAGCAGTGGGACAGGGCGGAACACTGAAGCTTTCTTT
TRBJ2-7 - TRBD1 TRBV6-5 CASSHRDRYSYEQYF TGTGCCAGCAGTCACCGGGACAGGTACTCCTACGAGCAGTACTTC
TRBJ1-5 once - TRBV11-2 CASSRLGGASNQPQHF TGTGCCAGCAGCCGCTTGGGGGGGGCGAGCAATCAGCCCCAGCATTTT
TRBJ1-6 - - TRBV10-3 CAISELGRVPQKDSPLHF TGTGCCATCAGTGAGCTGGGGAGAGTGCCCCAAAAGGATTCACCCCTCCACTTT
TRBJ1-5 - TRBD1 TRBV5-4 CASSRKGTGGKQPQHF TGTGCCAGCAGCCGGAAAGGGACAGGGGGCAAACAGCCCCAGCATTTT
TRBJ2-5 once - TRBV3-1/TRBV3-2 CASSLLAQETQYF TGTGCCAGCAGCCTACTAGCCCAAGAGACCCAGTACTTC
TRBJ1-5 few - TRBV6-1 CASSEGQPHSNQPQHF TGTGCCAGCAGTGAGGGGCAACCCCATAGCAATCAGCCCCAGCATTTT
TRBJ2-7 - TRBD1 TRBV7-9 CASTDRESYEQYF TGTGCCAGCACCGACAGGGAATCCTACGAGCAGTACTTC
TRBJ1-2 - - TRBV5-1 CASSFQINYGYTF TGCGCCAGCAGCTTCCAGATCAACTATGGCTACACCTTC
TRBJ2-2 - - TRBV6-5 CASKGGENTGELFF TGTGCCAGCAAGGGCGGGGAGAACACCGGGGAGCTGTTTTTT
TRBJ2-3 - TRBD2 TRBV19 CASSLLAGITDTQYF TGTGCCAGTAGTCTCCTAGCGGGGATCACAGATACGCAGTATTTT
TRBJ1-1 - TRBD1 TRBV19 CASSLRTGKVEAFF TGTGCCAGTAGTCTCAGGACAGGCAAGGTAGAAGCTTTCTTT
TRBJ1-2 few TRBD1 TRBV12-3/TRBV12-4 CASSPTGGYGYTF TGTGCCAGCAGTCCTACAGGGGGTTATGGCTACACCTTC
TRBJ1-4 - TRBD1 TRBV5-1 CASSSSTGGEEKLFF TGCGCCAGCAGCTCGTCGACAGGGGGTGAAGAAAAACTGTTTTTT
TRBJ1-2 - TRBD1 TRBV3-1/TRBV3-2 CASSLLTGNYGYTF TGTGCCAGCAGCCTACTGACAGGGAACTATGGCTACACCTTC
TRBJ2-1 - TRBD2 TRBV11-2 CASSLTPGLAYNEQFF TGTGCCAGCAGCTTAACCCCGGGACTAGCGTATAATGAGCAGTTCTTC
TRBJ2-1 - - TRBV3-1/TRBV3-2 CASSQDPSEQFF TGTGCCAGCAGCCAAGATCCCTCTGAGCAGTTCTTC
TRBJ1-2 - - TRBV24-1 CATSDPGGYGYTF TGTGCCACCAGTGATCCTGGGGGGTATGGCTACACCTTC
TRBJ2-1 - TRBD2 TRBV11-2 CASSWGGSSYNEQFF TGTGCCAGCAGCTGGGGGGGGAGCTCCTACAATGAGCAGTTCTTC
TRBJ1-5 - - TRBV7-3 CASSPLGGQPQHF TGTGCCAGCAGCCCACTTGGGGGGCAGCCCCAGCATTTT
TRBJ1-1 once - TRBV5-1 CASSLDLGIAEAFF TGCGCCAGCAGCCTGGACCTAGGAATCGCTGAAGCTTTCTTT
TRBJ2-1 - TRBD2 TRBV5-1 CASSLIASGSSQFF TGCGCCAGCAGCTTGATTGCTAGCGGGAGTTCCCAGTTCTTC
TRBJ2-2 - - TRBV27 CASSFLGSTGELFF TGTGCCAGCAGTTTCCTGGGGAGCACCGGGGAGCTGTTTTTT
TRBJ2-5 - TRBD2 TRBV24-1 CATSDRLAGETQYF TGTGCCACCAGTGACCGACTAGCGGGAGAGACCCAGTACTTC
TRBJ2-5 - - TRBV18 CASSPARGRETQYF TGTGCCAGCTCACCCGCGCGTGGGCGAGAGACCCAGTACTTC
TRBJ1-5 - - TRBV28 CASSLTDQPQHF TGTGCCAGCAGTTTAACAGATCAGCCCCAGCATTTT
TRBJ2-7 - TRBD2 TRBV5-3 CARSPHRTSGRGEQYF TGTGCCAGAAGCCCACACCGGACTAGCGGGAGGGGTGAGCAGTACTTC
TRBJ2-1 - - TRBV7-9 CASSLRLASPNEQFF TGTGCCAGCAGCTTAAGGCTAGCGAGCCCCAATGAGCAGTTCTTC
TRBJ1-1 few - TRBV7-3 CASSPSGRMNTEAFF TGTGCCAGCAGCCCAAGCGGACGGATGAACACTGAAGCTTTCTTT
TRBJ2-7 - TRBD2 TRBV5-1 CASSLDPSGYEQYF TGCGCCAGCAGCTTGGATCCTAGCGGTTACGAGCAGTACTTC
TRBJ2-3 - - TRBV28 CASSRDNPDTQYF TGTGCCAGCAGTCGGGACAATCCAGATACGCAGTATTTT
TRBJ2-5 - - TRBV23-1 CASSQSLAESCHQETQYF TGCGCCAGCAGTCAATCTCTTGCGGAATCATGCCACCAAGAGACCCAGTACTTC
TRBJ2-1 - TRBD2 TRBV18 CASSRLAEAGEQFF TGTGCCAGCTCAAGACTAGCGGAAGCAGGTGAGCAGTTCTTC
TRBJ2-3 - TRBD2 TRBV18 CASSPVTSVGTDTQYF TGTGCCAGCTCACCAGTGACTAGCGTGGGCACAGATACGCAGTATTTT
TRBJ2-1 - TRBD2 TRBV28 CASYAGLAGAHEQFF TGTGCCAGCTACGCCGGACTAGCGGGAGCTCATGAGCAGTTCTTC
TRBJ2-4 - - TRBV19 CASSPRRPGTRSGDIQYF TGTGCCAGTAGTCCCAGACGCCCCGGGACTCGGTCTGGGGACATTCAGTACTTC
TRBJ2-2 - - TRBV25-1 CASSDYITGELFF TGTGCCAGCAGTGATTACATCACCGGGGAGCTGTTTTTT
TRBJ2-7 - TRBD2 TRBV7-2 CASSLGAGGPPYEQYF TGTGCCAGCAGCTTAGGAGCGGGAGGGCCTCCCTACGAGCAGTACTTC